Listed here is a single TCR beta chain. Its antigen remains unidentified. RNA transcripts provided the source from which TCR beta CDR3 regions were amplified. RT-PCR in the first round (using the HTBI primer set) targeted the TCR CDR3. TCRdb reprocessed the multiplex PCR reads with MiXCR, giving one entry per CDR3 protein. Of approximately 210,000 distinct CDR3 sequences in the sample, approximately 17% are singletons; the top ten hold under 65%. CDR3 length: 15 residues. CDR1 is MNHEY and CDR2 is SVGEGT in the germline V gene. Trimming cost V 6 bases and J 4 bases; bases outside gene matches: 6. This entry is derived from a study of T cells in Graves' hyperthyroidism and ophthalmopathy. Stability of Graves' hyperthyroidism was defined as absent ophthalmopathy progression within 18 months. Study-level points and caveats: The model anticipated ophthalmopathy a median approximately six months pre-onset.

The rearrangement links TRBV6-2 or TRBV6-3 to TRBJ2-1, with 10 positions matching TRBD2. The receptor's source is a man between 50 and 59 years old with Graves' hyperthyroidism. Specimen: blood. CDR3 DNA sequence: TGTGCCAGCAGCCCCCCACTAGCGGGATACAATGAGCAGTTCTTC. Translating it yields CASSPPLAGYNEQFF.